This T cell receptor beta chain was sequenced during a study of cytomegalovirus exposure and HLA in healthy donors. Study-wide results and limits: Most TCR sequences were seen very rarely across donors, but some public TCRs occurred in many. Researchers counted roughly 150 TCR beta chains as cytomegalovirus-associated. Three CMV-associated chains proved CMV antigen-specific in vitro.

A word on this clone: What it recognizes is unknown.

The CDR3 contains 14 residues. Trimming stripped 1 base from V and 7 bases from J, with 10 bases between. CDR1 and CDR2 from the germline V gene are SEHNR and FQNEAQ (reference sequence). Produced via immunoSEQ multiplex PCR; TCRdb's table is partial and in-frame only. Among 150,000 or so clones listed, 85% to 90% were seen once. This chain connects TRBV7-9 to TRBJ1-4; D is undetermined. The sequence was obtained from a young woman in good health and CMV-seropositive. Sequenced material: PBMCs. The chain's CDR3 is CASSLGHNLEKLFF. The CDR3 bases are TGTGCCAGCAGCTTAGGGCACAATCTTGAAAAACTGTTTTTT. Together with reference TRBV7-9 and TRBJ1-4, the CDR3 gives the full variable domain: DTGVSQNPRHKITKRGQNVTFRCDPISEHNRLYWYRQTLGQGPEFLTYFQNEAQLEKSRLLSDRFSAERPKGSFSTLEIQRTEQGDSAMYLCASSLGHNLEKLFFGSGTQLSVL.